The T cell receptor beta chain under discussion was sequenced for a study of T cell responses to AZD1222 COVID-19 vaccine. The overall study: Analysis merged second doses at about 4 or about 12 weeks.

Libraries were prepared by immunoSEQ multiplex PCR; TCRdb keeps only in-frame clonotypes and omits some of them. The sample records some 130,000 clones, roughly 93% being singletons. With regard to this clone: The antigen is undetermined.

Notes on the study in general: Dominant CD4 TCR responses targeted spike regions 160-218 and 743-854. Nearly half of spike-specific TCRs reportedly target variant regions that are unmutated in the B.1.351 and B.1.1.7 variants.

V lost 4 bases, J lost 0 bases, and 14 bases lay in between. This CDR3 has 16 residues. Germline CDR1 and CDR2: MNHEY and SVGAGI. This clonotype originated in an adult in good health. Sample: peripheral blood, taken on day 0 of AZD1222 vaccination. The gene calls are TRBV6-5 and TRBJ2-3, with unresolved D. The CDR3 loop reads CASSSQRLGSTDTQYF. CDR3 coding DNA: TGTGCCAGCAGTTCCCAGCGCCTAGGTAGCACAGATACGCAGTATTTT.